A selection of T cell receptor beta chains follows, all from one sample in a study of blood T cells in healthy people across ages. TCRdb re-called the 5' RACE reads with MiXCR, one entry per CDR3 protein. The sample has hundreds of thousands of distinct CDR3 sequences; around 21% are singletons. The specimen was blood. These receptors all come from a man between 65 and 80 years old in good health. CDR3s include the opening cysteine and the closing phenylalanine or tryptophan. The order of the fields is V gene, J gene, clone size, D gene, CDR3 protein, CDR3 DNA. D genes are given only for firm matches. Clone size is stated in some rows and not others, as once, few, many or a class when expanded.

>TRBV5-1|TRBJ1-2|.|.
CASSPEGHNYGYTF
TGCGCCAGCAGTCCGGAGGGACACAACTATGGCTACACCTTC
>TRBV29-1|TRBJ2-3|.|TRBD1
CSVDPRTGADTQYF
TGCAGCGTTGATCCCCGGACAGGGGCAGATACGCAGTATTTT
>TRBV12-3/TRBV12-4|TRBJ2-2|few|.
CASSFGQMNTGELFF
TGTGCCAGCAGTTTCGGACAGATGAACACCGGGGAGCTGTTTTTT
>TRBV20-1|TRBJ1-6|.|.
CSAPSGRLTNSPLHF
TGCAGTGCCCCTTCAGGGAGGCTTACAAATTCACCCCTCCACTTT
>TRBV5-1|TRBJ2-1|.|.
CASSTPLTAENNEQFF
TGCGCCAGCAGCACCCCCCTAACCGCTGAGAACAATGAGCAGTTCTTC
>TRBV4-2|TRBJ2-3|few|.
CASSQGSAAGDAQYF
TGTGCCAGCAGCCAAGGATCGGCGGCCGGGGATGCGCAGTATTTT
>TRBV6-6|TRBJ1-2|.|TRBD1
CASRGDRVGYTF
TGTGCCAGCAGGGGGGACAGGGTTGGCTACACCTTC
>TRBV5-1|TRBJ2-1|few|TRBD1
CASSSPTGGKQFF
TGCGCCAGCAGCTCCCCTACAGGGGGTAAGCAGTTCTTC
>TRBV10-3|TRBJ2-3|few|.
CAISVGTDTQYF
TGTGCCATCAGTGTAGGCACAGATACGCAGTATTTT
>TRBV20-1|TRBJ2-5|few|.
CSARDPYREETQYF
TGCAGTGCTAGAGATCCGTACAGGGAAGAGACCCAGTACTTC
>TRBV29-1|TRBJ2-4|many|.
CSVEAGAKNIQYF
TGCAGCGTTGAAGCGGGGGCCAAAAACATTCAGTACTTC
>TRBV6-1|TRBJ2-4|.|TRBD1
CASSEISGTGEYF
TGTGCCAGCAGTGAAATTTCCGGGACAGGGGAGTACTTC
>TRBV5-1|TRBJ2-5|.|.
CASSSGTFQETQYF
TGCGCCAGCAGCTCCGGGACTTTCCAAGAGACCCAGTACTTC
>TRBV3-1|TRBJ1-6|.|.
CASSPRPGGSPLHF
TGTGCCAGCAGCCCTCGGCCGGGGGGATCACCCCTCCACTTT
>TRBV14|TRBJ2-5|.|TRBD2
CASNQVAGVRETQYF
TGTGCCAGCAACCAAGTGGCGGGAGTCAGGGAGACCCAGTACTTC
>TRBV7-8|TRBJ2-7|few|TRBD2
CASSLKPPGLGFEQYF
TGTGCCAGCAGCTTAAAGCCACCGGGACTAGGCTTCGAGCAGTACTTC
>TRBV20-1|TRBJ1-1|.|.
CSASGVSEAFF
TGCAGTGCTAGTGGCGTCTCTGAAGCTTTCTTT
>TRBV7-9|TRBJ2-7|many|.
CASSLAGESRYEQYF
TGTGCCAGCAGCTTGGCAGGTGAATCTCGATACGAGCAGTACTTC
>TRBV3-1|TRBJ2-3|.|TRBD2
CASSPVGTSGTDTQYF
TGTGCCAGCAGCCCAGTCGGGACTAGCGGCACAGATACGCAGTATTTT
>TRBV12-3/TRBV12-4|TRBJ2-7|few|TRBD1
CASRGTGTLSYEQYF
TGTGCCAGCAGGGGGACAGGGACCTTATCCTACGAGCAGTACTTC
>TRBV9|TRBJ2-1|few|TRBD2
CASSRYSGRTSYNEQFF
TGTGCCAGCAGCCGCTATAGCGGGAGGACCTCCTACAATGAGCAGTTCTTC
>TRBV12-3/TRBV12-4|TRBJ1-6|few|TRBD1
CASRKDRESYNSPLHF
TGTGCCAGCAGAAAGGACAGGGAATCCTATAATTCACCCCTCCACTTT
>TRBV5-1|TRBJ2-7|few|.
CASSLDGTRNYEQYF
TGCGCCAGCAGCTTGGATGGGACACGTAACTACGAGCAGTACTTC
>TRBV28|TRBJ2-4|.|.
CASSTSEIAKNIQYF
TGTGCCAGCAGTACATCTGAAATAGCCAAAAACATTCAGTACTTC
>TRBV5-1|TRBJ2-2|.|.
CASSLVSQGTGELFF
TGCGCCAGCAGCTTGGTTTCTCAGGGCACCGGGGAGCTGTTTTTT
>TRBV18|TRBJ2-3|many|.
CASSQTDTQYF
TGTGCCAGCAGCCAGACAGATACGCAGTATTTT
>TRBV12-3/TRBV12-4|TRBJ2-5|few|.
CASSFLGPQETQYF
TGTGCCAGCAGTTTTTTGGGACCACAAGAGACCCAGTACTTC
>TRBV7-8|TRBJ2-5|few|.
CASTPRVVETQYF
TGTGCCAGCACCCCTAGAGTGGTTGAGACCCAGTACTTC
>TRBV20-1|TRBJ2-7|.|.
CSAGGTALSEQCF
TGCAGTGCTGGCGGGACGGCCTTGAGCGAGCAGTGCTTC
>TRBV10-3|TRBJ2-5|.|TRBD2
CAISPGTSIETQYF
TGTGCCATCAGCCCCGGGACTAGCATAGAGACCCAGTACTTC
>TRBV5-6|TRBJ1-1|.|TRBD1
CASSRQGLDPEAFF
TGTGCCAGCAGCCGACAGGGCCTTGACCCTGAAGCTTTCTTT
>TRBV4-3|TRBJ1-2|.|.
CASSQDLKGNGYTF
TGCGCCAGCAGCCAAGACCTCAAGGGGAATGGCTACACCTTC
>TRBV10-3|TRBJ2-7|few|TRBD1
CAIGERDRVNEQYF
TGTGCCATCGGCGAGAGGGACAGGGTAAACGAGCAGTACTTC
>TRBV7-9|TRBJ2-7|few|.
CASSLIGGRTYEQYF
TGTGCCAGCAGCTTAATAGGAGGCAGAACCTACGAGCAGTACTTC
>TRBV29-1|TRBJ1-2|.|TRBD1
CSVEGTGAGYGYTF
TGCAGCGTTGAAGGAACAGGGGCAGGGTATGGCTACACCTTC
>TRBV7-2|TRBJ1-2|.|TRBD1
CASSLVTTGDGYTF
TGTGCCAGCAGCTTAGTGACGACAGGGGATGGCTACACCTTC
>TRBV19|TRBJ2-6|few|.
CASSIRSSGANVLTF
TGTGCCAGTAGTATCCGGAGCTCTGGGGCCAACGTCCTGACTTTC
>TRBV20-1|TRBJ2-3|few|.
CSARVPLGDRTDTQYF
TGCAGTGCTAGAGTCCCTTTGGGAGACCGCACAGATACGCAGTATTTT
>TRBV7-6|TRBJ2-1|few|TRBD2
CASSASGRAPNEQFF
TGTGCCAGCAGCGCTAGCGGGAGGGCCCCCAATGAGCAGTTCTTC
>TRBV12-3/TRBV12-4|TRBJ2-1|.|TRBD2
CTSNPGLALSYNEQFF
TGTACCAGTAACCCGGGACTAGCGCTCTCCTACAATGAGCAGTTCTTC
>TRBV6-5|TRBJ2-4|.|.
CASSFTALAKNIQYF
TGTGCCAGCAGTTTCACGGCCTTAGCCAAAAACATTCAGTACTTC
>TRBV4-3|TRBJ2-3|.|TRBD1
CASSRAGGDTQYF
TGCGCCAGCAGCCGAGCAGGGGGAGATACGCAGTATTTT
>TRBV20-1|TRBJ2-2|.|TRBD1
CSAGRGFGELFF
TGCAGTGCTGGCAGGGGGTTTGGGGAGCTGTTTTTT
>TRBV7-2|TRBJ2-3|few|TRBD1
CASSLRGQGADTQYF
TGTGCCAGCAGCTTAAGGGGACAGGGTGCAGATACGCAGTATTTT
>TRBV2|TRBJ2-6|.|.
CASSPTYYSGANVLTF
TGTGCCAGCAGTCCGACATACTACTCTGGGGCCAACGTCCTGACTTTC